These 17 T cell receptor beta chains originate from one sample sequenced in a study of T cell clusters in autoimmune cytopenias. Each sample's input was around 270 ng genomic DNA, 35,000 to 40,000 genome equivalents. One tube held mixed TRB-A and TRB-B primer pools for touch-down PCR. With the multiplex PCR reads reprocessed, TCRdb shows one record per CDR3 protein and no DNA. This sample's table reports more than 13,000 distinct CDR3 sequences. Specimen: peripheral blood. These receptors were obtained from a human donor with an autoimmune cytopenia or autoimmune hepatitis (not recorded which).

This clonotype is classed as medium-sized by frequency. The V call is TRBV19, the J call TRBJ2-3; the D gene TCRdb calls, TRBD2, cannot be checked with no DNA. CDR3 size: 14 residues. Germline CDR1 is LNHDA and CDR2 is SQIVND (reference sequence). The CDR3 loop is CASSIGGSTDTQYF.

The V call is TRBV5-1, the J call TRBJ2-2; TCRdb's D gene call, TRBD2, goes unchecked for lack of DNA. This CDR3 has 15 amino acids. The germline gives CDR1 SGHRS, CDR2 YFSETQ. Here the CDR3 reads CASSLGLGNTGELFF.

By frequency, this clonotype registers medium-sized. The chain is built from TRBV6-1 and TRBJ2-5; the D call from TCRdb, TRBD1, cannot be confirmed without DNA. The CDR3 extends over 14 amino acids. Germline CDR1 reads MNHNS; CDR2 reads SASEGT. The CDR3 sequence is CASSARGIIETQYF.

This chain joins TRBV6-1 and TRBJ2-7; without DNA, the TCRdb call of TRBD1 cannot be checked. The CDR3 runs 14 residues. CDR1 and CDR2 from the germline V gene are MNHNS and SASEGT. CDR3 sequence: CASSEPGESYEQYF.

The chain recombines TRBV6-5 with TRBJ1-4; the TCRdb D gene call, TRBD1, has no DNA to confirm it. Germline CDR1 reads MNHEY; CDR2 reads SVGAGI. The CDR3 spans 18 residues. The CDR3 is CASSPPNPGSQRQTKLFF.

The gene calls are TRBV12-3 or TRBV12-4 and TRBJ2-2; TCRdb's D call of TRBD2 is untestable without DNA. The CDR3 has 15 residues. The CDR3 loop reads CATARGVKDTGELFF.

V gene TRBV27 combines with J gene TRBJ2-3. The CDR3 is 17 amino acids. Germline V gene lookup returns CDR1 MNHEY and CDR2 SMNVEV (reference sequence). CDR3 sequence reads: CASSFVTGLHSTDTQYF.

The rearrangement links TRBV29-1 to TRBJ1-2; TCRdb's D call of TRBD1 is untestable without DNA. The CDR3 is made up of 12 amino acids. Germline CDR1 SQVTM, CDR2 ANQGSEA. CDR3 protein: CTATGTTYGYTF.

The chain uses TRBV30 and TRBJ1-1. There are 14 residues in the CDR3. Germline lookup yields CDR1 GTSNPN and CDR2 SVGIG (reference sequence). The chain's CDR3 is CAWNEGPPNTEAFF.

The rearrangement uses TRBV6-5 and TRBJ2-5; TCRdb lists TRBD2, though no DNA is available to test this call. CDR1 is MNHEY, CDR2 SVGAGI, per germline. The CDR3 is made up of 15 amino acids. This chain's CDR3 is CASSYGLAGRETQYF.

Frequency places this clonotype as medium-sized. The gene calls are TRBV6-5 and TRBJ2-1; TCRdb proposes TRBD1, but this gene call is untestable without DNA. The CDR3 is 16 residues long. Germline V lookup: CDR1 MNHEY, CDR2 SVGAGI. The CDR3 spells CASNRASGATYNEQFF.

The rearrangement joins TRBV5-4 to TRBJ2-7; there is no DNA to check the TCRdb D call of TRBD1. The CDR3 runs to 12 residues. Germline assignment: CDR1 SGHNT and CDR2 YYREEE (reference sequence). Here the CDR3 reads CAISLRGYEQYF.

The chain recombines TRBV6-2 or TRBV6-3 with TRBJ2-7. CDR3 size: 12 residues. Per the germline V gene, CDR1 is MNHEY and CDR2 is SVGEGT. CDR3 residues: CAATERYGEQYF.

The CDR3 loop reads CASSVRGRGTSYEQYF. V and J are TRBV12-3 or TRBV12-4 and TRBJ2-7; absent DNA, TCRdb's TRBD1 call cannot be checked. The CDR3 sequence is 16 residues long.

Judged by frequency, this clonotype is medium-sized. The chain links TRBV5-6 to TRBJ2-1; the TCRdb D gene call, TRBD2, has no DNA to confirm it. Germline V gives CDR1 SGHDT, CDR2 YYEEEE. The CDR3 is 14 amino acids. CDR3: CASSLPGLASEQFF.

V is TRBV6-2 or TRBV6-3 and J is TRBJ2-1. This CDR3 is built from 15 residues. From germline, CDR1 is MNHEY and CDR2 SVGEGT. The CDR3 loop is CASSYSTWSTREQFF.

This clonotype is medium-sized by frequency. V and J are TRBV6-1 and TRBJ1-2. The CDR3 runs 15 residues. The germline gives CDR1 MNHNS, CDR2 SASEGT. CDR3 amino acids: CASSYSVQDRYGYTF.